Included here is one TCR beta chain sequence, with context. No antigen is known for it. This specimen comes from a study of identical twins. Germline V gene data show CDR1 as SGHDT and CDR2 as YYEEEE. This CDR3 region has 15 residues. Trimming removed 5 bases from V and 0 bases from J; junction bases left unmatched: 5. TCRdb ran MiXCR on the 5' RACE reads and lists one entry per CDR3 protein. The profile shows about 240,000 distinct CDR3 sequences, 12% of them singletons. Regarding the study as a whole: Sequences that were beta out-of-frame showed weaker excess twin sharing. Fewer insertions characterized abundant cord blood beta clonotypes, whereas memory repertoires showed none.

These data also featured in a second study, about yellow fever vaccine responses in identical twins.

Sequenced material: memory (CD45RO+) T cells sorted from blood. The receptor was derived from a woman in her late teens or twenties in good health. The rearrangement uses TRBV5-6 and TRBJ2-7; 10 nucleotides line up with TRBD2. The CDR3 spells CASRRLAGSSYEQYF. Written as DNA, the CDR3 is TGTGCCAGCAGGCGACTAGCGGGCAGCTCCTACGAGCAGTACTTC.